This TCR beta chain came from a study of T-cell memory formation after mild COVID-19. TCRdb ran MiXCR on the 5' RACE reads and lists one entry per CDR3 protein. The data contain a few hundred thousand distinct CDR3 sequences, 16% of them seen just once; the ten biggest clones take up roughly 21%. Trimming pared 6 bases from V and 5 bases from J, leaving 7 bases between. Germline-derived CDR1 and CDR2 are KGHSH and LQKENI. The CDR3 contains 12 residues. This TCR was recovered from a man younger than 30 who had mild COVID-19 (a few samples of this study predate the infection). Cell type and time point are not known. The rearrangement uses TRBV18 and TRBJ1-4; D gene ambiguous. Specimen: PBMCs or a T cell subset sorted from them (not recorded which). Here the CDR3 reads CASSRRNEKLFF. The DNA of the CDR3 is TGTGCCAGCTCCCGACGGAATGAAAAACTGTTTTTT.